This T cell receptor (beta chain) was recorded in a study of OX40 agonist ivuxolimab in advanced cancers. The CDR3 is made up of 11 amino acids. The germline gives CDR1 SNHLY, CDR2 FYNNEI. V was trimmed by 6 bases and J by 8 bases, leaving 10 bases between them. Measured with immunoSEQ multiplex PCR; TCRdb has only the in-frame clones, and not every one. The sample has just under 80,000 clones, almost 85% seen once; the top ten hold approximately 25%. This TCR came from an adult with an advanced solid tumor such as melanoma, head and neck, liver or kidney cancer. The chain recombines TRBV2 with TRBJ1-2; D is perhaps TRBD1 (5 bases). The specimen was CD4+ or CD8+ T cells sorted from blood, collected in a trial of the OX40 agonist ivuxolimab. The CDR3 loop is CASSPGNGYTF. The CDR3 DNA sequence: TGTGCCAGCAGCCCAGGGAACGGCTACACCTTC. Full variable domain (rest looked up from reference TRBV2 and TRBJ1-2): EPEVTQTPSHQVTQMGQEVILRCVPISNHLYFYWYRQILGQKVEFLVSFYNNEISEKSEIFDDQFSVERPDGSNFTLKIRSTKLEDSAMYFCASSPGNGYTFGSGTRLTVV.